This T cell receptor beta chain was identified during a study of human T cells and chemical hapten exposure. Across the study: Alopecia areata, totalis and universalis patients, mostly female, were included. Findings and caveats of the study: Once DPC sensitization occurred, TCRs above 1 in 1000 frequency showed no change.

This clonotype has a count of ten or more. Its antigen is unidentified. TCRdb reprocessed the RACE reads via MiXCR and lists one record per CDR3 protein. The top ten clones hold about 8.2% of a sample with approximately 320,000 distinct CDR3 sequences, about 5.4% of them seen once. The time point was: pre-sensitization, week 0. The treatment here: therapeutic diphenylcyclopropenone sensitization with weekly scalp DPC. The authors extracted total RNA from unfractionated whole blood. The TCR sequence derives from a woman between 18 and 29 years old with alopecia areata. Some clones in this sample may be carry-over from other donors' samples. This material consisted of whole blood, taken in connection with sensitization to the hapten diphenylcyclopropenone (DPC).

CDR3 residues: CATSDEDSNQPQHF. The CDR3 DNA is TGTGCCACCAGTGATGAGGACAGCAATCAGCCCCAGCATTTT. The J gene is TRBJ1-5, the V gene TRBV24-1; no definite D call. This CDR3 has 14 residues. V was shortened by 3 bases and J by 1 base, with 6 bases between the two germline ends. Germline V gives CDR1 KGHDR, CDR2 SFDVKD.